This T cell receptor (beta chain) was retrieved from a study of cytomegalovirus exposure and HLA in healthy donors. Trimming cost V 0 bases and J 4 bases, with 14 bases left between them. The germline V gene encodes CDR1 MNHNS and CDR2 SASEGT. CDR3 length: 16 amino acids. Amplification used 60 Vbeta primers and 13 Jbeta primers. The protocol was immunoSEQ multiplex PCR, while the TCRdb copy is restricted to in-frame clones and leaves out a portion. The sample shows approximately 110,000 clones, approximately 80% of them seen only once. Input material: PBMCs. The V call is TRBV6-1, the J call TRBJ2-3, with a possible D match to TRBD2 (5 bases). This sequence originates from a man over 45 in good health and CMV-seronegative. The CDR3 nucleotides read TGTGCCAGCAGTGAAGCGGTAGGCCACGGGGCAGATACGCAGTATTTT. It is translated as CASSEAVGHGADTQYF.